Described below is a single T cell receptor beta chain sequence and its context. No cognate antigen has been identified for it. Every participant had a single incident cervical HPV16 infection, and women with prevalent HPV16 infections were excluded. Cervical HPV DNA was detected with MY09/MY11 PCR, and genotyping was done by dot-blot hybridization. Roughly 15 mL of heparinized blood was centrifuged, after which the buffy coat was aliquoted, frozen at -30 degrees C, and then stored at -80 degrees C. QIAGEN kits were used to extract genomic DNA from buffy coat specimens. The source of the sample is a study of T cells in women clearing cervical HPV infection (dated by TCRdb to the late 2010s). For the study in its entirety: The cases were some 27 women with histologically confirmed HPV16-related CIN3 or worse, and 2 of these cases were invasive cancers. The 25 controls were women who cleared a single incident HPV16 infection within 12 months without developing precancer or cancer. Blood from cases was drawn at the visit where the lesion was first identified, while blood from controls was drawn once the infection was no longer detected. For cases, the median interval between lesion detection and blood sampling was about 150 days, with an interquartile range of 90 to 200 days. Since HLA typing was available for only a few women, HLA type could not be ruled out as a confounder. This exploratory proof-of-principle case-control study, nested within the Guanacaste HPV Natural History Study in Costa Rica, compared TCR repertoires among women with different cervical HPV16 outcomes. Cases and controls were matched on year of sample collection and on age within five years. Cases had a median age of roughly 30 years compared with about 40 for controls, and baseline characteristics showed no significant differences between the groups. In the parent cohort, about 10,000 women aged 18 or older were enrolled in Guanacaste, Costa Rica, during about 1992 to 1994 and were followed for seven years. Five blinded duplicates per group were added as quality controls, so that 60 or so samples were obtained: some 50 participants and approximately 10 replicates.

TCR beta CDR3 regions were amplified by multiplex PCR using the immunoSEQ assay from an average of 1200 ng genomic DNA per sample. To correct primer bias, the assay used a complete synthetic TCR repertoire to set an amplification baseline. The amplicons were sequenced on the Illumina platform. The published analysis was carried out like this. Sequences were error-corrected by clustering with frequency ratios and a modified nearest-neighbor algorithm, then analyzed in the immunoSEQ Analyzer with IMGT gene definitions. At each rarefaction depth, TCR richness and evenness were averaged across 20 rarefaction repeats, and any sample with fewer sequences than the depth was left out. V, D and J gene relative abundances were compared between groups with Wilcoxon rank sum tests, applying FDR correction. For the blinded duplicates, the intraclass correlation was approximately 96% for TCR richness and averaged 76.4% across 70 or so gene segments. The table comes from immuneACCESS by way of TCRdb, which keeps in-frame sequences with V and J called. Part of the clones is missing from these tables; in studies checked, under half for an unresolved V gene and the rest for unknown reasons. That table is the source of V, J and clone size, and D and trimming were worked out from the DNA. The data table for this sample lists some 19,000 clones. Around 16% of the sample is in the top ten clones.

Broad study findings and their caveats: Because of the cross-sectional design, the study could not determine whether the associations came before infection or resulted from infection, and neither effector/memory subsets nor HPV-specific T cells were isolated. By combining richness with V gene abundances, random forest classifiers separated cases from controls with an estimated AUC of 0.75 to 0.9. CIN3+ cases had significantly higher TCR repertoire richness than controls across sequencing depths, but evenness did not differ between the groups. T-cell numbers per sample were unknown, so richness differences could reflect varying T-cell content rather than repertoire biology.

Sequencing was done on a sample of blood buffy coat. The TCR originated in a woman between 18 and 70 years old with a cervical HPV16 infection that either progressed to CIN3+ or cleared (not recorded which).

The CDR3 loop reads CASSKGQGADTEAFF. The CDR3 bases that were read are TGTGCCAGCAGTAAAGGACAGGGGGCGGACACTGAA. The rearranged segments are TRBV6-2 or TRBV6-3 and TRBJ1-1; TRBD1 fits 11 bases in the junction. The CDR3 goes on 3 residues after the read ends, and that part is filled in from the germline J gene. Per the germline V gene, MNHEY is the CDR1 and SVGEGT is the CDR2. There are 15 amino acids in the CDR3, from cysteine to phenylalanine inclusive. Of the CDR3's DNA, 36 bases were read; they are in frame from base 1. Germline trimming: 5 bases from V, 3 bases from J; junction bases outside gene matches: 5.